The 32 T cell receptor beta chains in this list originate from one sample, sequenced in a study of vaccination effects on CD4 cells after COVID-19. Method: immunoSEQ multiplex PCR; TCRdb's copy keeps in-frame clones and lacks some. This sample yields about 73,000 clones, of which 60% to 85% are seen a single time; approximately 10% belongs to the top ten. These receptors are not linked to any known antigen. Using viral peptide pools, the ViraFEST assay grew out antigen-specific CD4+ T cells prior to sequencing. Subsequent to a culture period of about nine days, CD4+ T cells were isolated. Negative nucleocapsid antibody tests before and after vaccination confirmed no previous SARS-CoV-2 infection. The source was CD4+ T cells from PBMCs cultured with SARS-CoV-2 spike peptides, collected before COVID-19 vaccination. Receptors originate from a human donor who received a COVID-19 vaccine.

This clone occurred once. The rearrangement links TRBV5-5 to TRBJ2-5; tentative D call: TRBD1 (6 bases). V was trimmed by 1 base and J by 4 bases, leaving 8 bases between them. Per the germline V gene, CDR1 is SGHKS and CDR2 is YYEKEE (reference sequence). The CDR3 consists of 13 residues. CDR3 amino acids: CASSLKGVETQYF. In DNA, the CDR3 is TGTGCCAGCAGCTTGAAGGGGGTAGAGACCCAGTACTTC.

J is TRBJ2-3 and V is TRBV7-3; the D gene could be TRBD1 or TRBD2 (6 bases each). The CDR3 consists of 16 residues. V lost 5 bases and J 4 bases, leaving 19 bases between the germline ends. CDR1 SGHTA and CDR2 FQGTGA come from the germline V gene. CDR3 region: CASSPIFGGLADTQYF. CDR3 coding DNA: TGTGCCAGCAGCCCGATCTTTGGGGGGCTCGCAGATACGCAGTATTTT.

This rearrangement joins TRBV6-4 to TRBJ1-1, with D perhaps matching TRBD1 (6 bases). The CDR3 loop spans 15 amino acids. Per the germline V gene, CDR1 is MRHNA and CDR2 is SNTAGT. V dropped 6 bases and J dropped 1 base, with 15 bases sitting between them. CDR3 amino acids: CASSLDRIGNTEAFF. CDR3 coding DNA: TGTGCCAGCAGCCTAGACAGGATCGGGAACACTGAAGCTTTCTTT.

This clone is a singleton in its sample. The gene calls are TRBV2 and TRBJ1-5; no firm D call. Germline CDR1 reads SNHLY; CDR2 reads FYNNEI. The CDR3 runs to 13 residues. V lost 7 bases, J lost 1 base, and 8 bases lay in between. The CDR3 protein is CASMRESNQPQHF. As DNA, the CDR3 is TGTGCCAGCATGAGAGAGAGCAATCAGCCCCAGCATTTT.

The chain has TRBV5-1 and TRBJ1-2, with D possibly matching TRBD1 (5 bases). Trimming stripped 5 bases from V and 6 bases from J, with 11 bases between. The germline gives CDR1 SGHRS, CDR2 YFSETQ. The CDR3 has 12 residues. The CDR3 DNA sequence: TGCGCCAGCAGTCCTGTGGGGGATGGCTACACCTTC. Translating it yields CASSPVGDGYTF.

There are a few counts of this clone. This sequence joins TRBV2 and TRBJ2-7; D remains ambiguous. The germline V gene encodes CDR1 SNHLY and CDR2 FYNNEI. The V gene lost 7 bases and the J gene lost 7 bases, with 17 bases spanning the gap. The CDR3 is 13 amino acids. In DNA form, the CDR3 reads TGTGCCAGCAAAGGCAGGAGTCTTAGGGAGCAGTACGTC. Its translation is CASKGRSLREQYV.

The V gene is TRBV6-5, the J gene TRBJ1-6; D is possibly TRBD1 (5 bases). This CDR3 contains 13 residues. Trimming took 2 bases from V and 14 from J, leaving 13 bases between them. Germline values: CDR1 MNHEY, CDR2 SVGAGI. CDR3 bases: TGTGCCAGCAGTTACACGGGGGTGGGCGCCCTCCACTTT. Translating gives CASSYTGVGALHF.

J is TRBJ2-6 and V is TRBV19; 8 nucleotides agree with TRBD1. Germline V gene data show CDR1 as LNHDA and CDR2 as SQIVND (reference sequence). The CDR3 is 15 amino acids. The ends lost 4 bases at V and 15 bases at J; junction bases unmatched: 14. As DNA, the CDR3 is TGTGCCAGTAGTACGCGCGGGACAGGAGCTCTTGACCTGACTTTC. Its protein is CASSTRGTGALDLTF.

The chain couples TRBV28 to TRBJ1-2, with D possibly matching TRBD1 (5 bases). Trimming took 7 bases from V and 4 from J, leaving 16 bases between them. This CDR3 region has 14 residues. Germline CDR1 is MDHEN and CDR2 is SYDVKM. DNA for the CDR3: TGTGCCAGCACTATGGGACCGAGAGCCTATGGCTACACCTTC. Residues: CASTMGPRAYGYTF.

The CDR3 here is CASTRTDGETQYF. DNA of the CDR3: TGTGCCAGCACGCGGACGGACGGGGAGACCCAGTACTTC. This chain links TRBV2 with TRBJ2-5; no clear D. Germline CDR1 SNHLY, CDR2 FYNNEI. The CDR3 covers 13 residues. The V end lost 7 bases, the J end lost 5 bases, and 14 bases lay between the germline ends.

This clone was observed a single time. V usage is TRBV5-6 and J usage is TRBJ2-5, with TRBD1 matching over 11 bases. V was clipped by 3 bases and J by 4 bases; unmatched bases: 5. The CDR3 contains 15 residues. The germline gives CDR1 SGHDT, CDR2 YYEEEE. The CDR3 here is CASSWRGTGGETQYF. Here the CDR3 DNA reads TGTGCCAGCAGCTGGCGGGGGACAGGGGGAGAGACCCAGTACTTC.

The V gene is TRBV10-1, the J gene TRBJ2-3; D is tentatively TRBD1 or TRBD2 (5 bases each). CDR1 WNHNN and CDR2 SYGVQD come from the germline V gene (reference sequence). The CDR3 covers 13 residues. Trimming removed 3 bases at V and 9 bases at J, with 13 bases between. CDR3 DNA: TGCGCCAGCAGTGAAGGAGGAGCAGGGACGCAGTATTTT. Its protein is CASSEGGAGTQYF.

The chain joins TRBV7-2 to TRBJ2-3, with TRBD2 matching over 8 bases. The CDR3 loop spans 18 amino acids. V lost 1 base to trimming and J lost 1 base; unmatched junction nucleotides: 10. Germline-derived CDR1 and CDR2 are SGHTA and FQGNSA. As DNA, the CDR3 is TGTGCCAGCAGCTTAGTTTTAGCGGGGCCCGGGGGCACAGATACGCAGTATTTT. Translation gives CASSLVLAGPGGTDTQYF.

This clone was found a few times. The rearrangement links TRBV6-4 to TRBJ1-1, with D unresolved. The CDR3 runs to 13 residues. V dropped 1 base and J dropped 0 bases, with 3 bases sitting between them. CDR1 and CDR2 from the germline V gene are MRHNA and SNTAGT. The CDR3 nucleotides are TGTGCCAGCAGTGACTGGCTGAACACTGAAGCTTTCTTT. The encoded protein is CASSDWLNTEAFF.

The chain couples TRBV29-1 to TRBJ2-3; 9 bases align to TRBD2. This CDR3 comprises 16 residues. Germline V gene lookup returns CDR1 SQVTM and CDR2 ANQGSEA. The V and J ends lost 1 base and 4 bases, in that order; junction bases with no gene match: 9. The CDR3 protein is CSVEGTYSGGSDTQYF. As DNA, the CDR3 is TGCAGCGTTGAAGGTACATATAGCGGGGGCTCAGATACGCAGTATTTT.

The V and J genes are TRBV7-3 and TRBJ2-2; no reliable D call. The CDR3 covers 12 residues. V was cut by 5 bases and J by 2 bases, with 3 bases left in between. The germline V gene has CDR1 SGHTA and CDR2 FQGTGA. CDR3 sequence reads: CASSRNTGELFF. In DNA, the CDR3 is TGTGCCAGCAGCCGAAACACCGGGGAGCTGTTTTTT.

The chain joins TRBV5-1 to TRBJ2-7; 11 bases fit TRBD2. The CDR3 runs to 16 residues. The ends lost 4 bases at V and 0 bases at J; junction bases unmatched: 6. Looked up from germline, CDR1 is SGHRS and CDR2 is YFSETQ. The CDR3 nucleotides read TGCGCCAGCAGCCCCGGGACTAGCGGATACTCCTACGAGCAGTACGTC. Protein sequence: CASSPGTSGYSYEQYV.

V is TRBV15 and J is TRBJ2-2; D is unclear. The CDR3 sequence is 19 residues long. The V gene lost 0 bases and the J gene lost 0 bases, with 17 bases spanning the gap. Germline V lookup: CDR1 LNHNV, CDR2 YYDKDF (reference sequence). The CDR3 region is CATSRDQLFGRTNTGELFF. The CDR3 DNA follows: TGTGCCACCAGCAGAGATCAATTATTCGGACGGACGAACACCGGGGAGCTGTTTTTT.

The rearrangement links TRBV4-3 to TRBJ1-2; 7 positions match TRBD1. Trimming removed 3 bases from V and 2 bases from J; junction bases left unmatched: 3. Germline V gene sequence: CDR1 LGHNA, CDR2 YSLEER. The CDR3 totals 14 residues. Here the CDR3 DNA reads TGCGCCAGCAGCCAGCAGACAGGGAACTATGGCTACACCTTC. This codes for CASSQQTGNYGYTF.

The chain recombines TRBV18 with TRBJ1-1; D unclear. This CDR3 is 16 amino acids long. Germline-derived CDR1 and CDR2 are KGHSH and LQKENI. V lost 2 bases to trimming and J lost 6 bases, with 19 bases between them. DNA for the CDR3: TGTGCCAGCTCACCATCTAACGTCGTCCAGCCACCTGAAGCTTTCTTT. This codes for CASSPSNVVQPPEAFF.

Only a few counts were recorded for this clone. The V gene is TRBV28, the J gene TRBJ1-5, with 7 bases lining up with TRBD1. Germline V gene sequence: CDR1 MDHEN, CDR2 SYDVKM. Germline trimming cut 1 base from V and 5 bases from J; bases unmatched to any gene: 2. This CDR3 spans 14 amino acids. The CDR3 here is CASSLLRGHQPQHF. Here the CDR3 DNA reads TGTGCCAGCAGTTTATTAAGGGGGCATCAGCCCCAGCATTTT.

There are a few counts of this clone. The CDR3 is CASSESGYSNQPQHF. CDR3 bases: TGTGCCAGCAGCGAGTCAGGGTATAGCAATCAGCCCCAGCATTTT. The V and J genes are TRBV9 and TRBJ1-5, with a tentative D call TRBD1 (5 bases). The germline V and J ends were trimmed by 3 bases and 0 bases, with 10 bases remaining between them. The CDR3 contains 15 residues. Germline values: CDR1 SGDLS, CDR2 YYNGEE.

This clone was detected only a few times. The chain uses TRBV4-1 and TRBJ2-2; 15 nucleotides align to TRBD2. This CDR3 region has 21 residues. Per the germline V gene, CDR1 is MGHRA and CDR2 is YSYEKL. Trimming at V came to 4 bases and at J to 1 base, leaving 13 bases not matched to a gene. CDR3 nucleotides: TGCGCCAGCAGCCGCGGTCCCCTCGGGACTAGCGGGGGGTTGAACACCGGGGAGCTGTTTTTT. Protein sequence: CASSRGPLGTSGGLNTGELFF.

V and J are TRBV10-3 and TRBJ2-1; D is unclear. CDR3 length: 15 residues. Trimming removed 3 bases from V and 0 bases from J, with 9 bases in between. Germline CDR1 ENHRY, CDR2 SYGVKD. CDR3 coding DNA: TGTGCCATCAGTGATACCCCGAGCTCCTACAATGAGCAGTTCTTC. It specifies CAISDTPSSYNEQFF.

The chain uses TRBV6-5 and TRBJ1-1; D is possibly TRBD1 (5 bases). Per germline, CDR1 MNHEY and CDR2 SVGAGI. The CDR3 runs 15 residues. The V and J ends lost 7 bases and 1 base respectively, with 16 bases between them. CDR3 sequence (DNA): TGTGCCAGCACTTCACCCGGGACGGGGAACACTGAAGCTTTCTTT. It encodes CASTSPGTGNTEAFF.

The chain employs TRBV4-3 and TRBJ2-7; D not resolved. V lost 0 bases to trimming and J lost 0 bases, with 9 bases between them. Germline values: CDR1 LGHNA, CDR2 YSLEER. The CDR3 has 15 amino acids. CDR3 residues: CASSQDLTASYEQYV. The DNA of the CDR3 is TGCGCCAGCAGCCAAGATCTCACAGCCTCCTACGAGCAGTACGTC.

The table lists this clone with a few counts. The chain's CDR3 is CASSRTSSAGYEQYV. As DNA, the CDR3 is TGTGCCAGCAGTCGGACGTCATCGGCAGGGTACGAGCAGTACGTC. The chain couples TRBV27 to TRBJ2-7; a possible D gene is TRBD1 (5 bases). CDR1 and CDR2 (germline): MNHEY, SMNVEV (reference sequence). V was clipped by 5 bases and J by 4 bases, with 18 bases between them. CDR3 length: 15 residues.

V gene TRBV5-6 combines with J gene TRBJ1-6, with 9 nucleotides matching TRBD1. CDR3 length: 14 amino acids. The junction had 5 bases not matched to a gene; V was cut back by 5 bases and J by 8 bases. Germline loops: CDR1 SGHDT, CDR2 YYEEEE. CDR3 sequence: CASRPGTGHSPLHF. The DNA of the CDR3 is TGTGCCAGCAGGCCCGGGACAGGGCATTCACCCCTCCACTTT.

The V call is TRBV7-8, the J call TRBJ2-2; 15 bases line up with TRBD2. The CDR3 is 16 residues long. Trimming removed 5 bases from V and 7 bases from J; junction bases left unmatched: 5. Germline values: CDR1 SGHVS, CDR2 FQNEAQ. The CDR3 here is CASSPWTSGGVGELFF. DNA of the CDR3: TGTGCCAGCAGCCCTTGGACTAGCGGGGGGGTCGGGGAGCTGTTTTTT.

The rearrangement joins TRBV5-4 to TRBJ1-1; a possible D gene is TRBD1 (6 bases). V lost 1 base and J lost 6, with 13 bases in between. The germline V gene encodes CDR1 SGHNT and CDR2 YYREEE (reference sequence). CDR3 length: 14 residues. Written as DNA, the CDR3 is TGTGCCAGCAGCTTGCAGGGGAGGACGTCTGAAGCTTTCTTT. Translation: CASSLQGRTSEAFF.

CDR3 nucleotide sequence: TGCGCCAGCAGCCCAATGACAGGGTCTAATGAAAAACTGTTTTTT. It yields the protein CASSPMTGSNEKLFF. The chain is built from TRBV4-1 and TRBJ1-4, with 7 bases lining up with TRBD1. Germline trimming cut 4 bases from V and 3 bases from J; bases unmatched to any gene: 5. The CDR3 contains 15 residues. From germline, CDR1 is MGHRA and CDR2 YSYEKL.

This clone was recorded once. The gene calls are TRBV7-8 and TRBJ2-7; D is unresolved. The CDR3 totals 13 residues. CDR1 and CDR2 from the germline V gene are SGHVS and FQNEAQ. The germline V and J ends were trimmed by 5 bases and 3 bases, with 11 bases remaining between them. CDR3 DNA sequence: TGTGCCAGCAGCCCTTACGGGTACTACGAGCAGTACGTC. It specifies CASSPYGYYEQYV.